The T cell receptor beta chain described here comes from a study of T cells in Graves' hyperthyroidism and ophthalmopathy. There were TCR beta CDR3 regions amplified from RNA transcripts. Carried out on the TCR CDR3, a first-round RT-PCR used the HTBI primer set. TCRdb processed the multiplex PCR reads anew with MiXCR; each CDR3 protein has one entry. The sample includes about 210,000 distinct CDR3 sequences, more than 15% of them seen just once. This clonotype appeared a few times. V was trimmed by 2 bases and J by 9 bases, leaving 11 bases between them. In germline, CDR1 is WSHSY, CDR2 SAAADI. The CDR3 spans 13 residues.

This clonotype was sampled from a man aged 50-59 years with Graves' hyperthyroidism. This chain links TRBV10-2 with TRBJ2-1; D is unresolved. Sequencing input: blood. The CDR3: CASSEQELGEQFF. The CDR3 DNA reads as TGCGCCAGCAGTGAGCAAGAACTGGGTGAGCAGTTCTTC.